These 20 T cell receptor beta chains were sequenced from one sample in a study of cytomegalovirus exposure and HLA in healthy donors. Primers included in the PCR were 60 Vbeta and 13 Jbeta primers. The table came from immunoSEQ multiplex PCR; TCRdb's copy has only in-frame clones and leaves some out. The data show fewer than 150,000 clones, roughly 79% seen once. The sample taken for sequencing was PBMCs. Source of these receptors: a man younger than 40 in good health and CMV-seronegative.

This clone came up a few times. This chain joins TRBV29-1 and TRBJ1-2; D is unclear. The CDR3 has 12 residues. The ends were cut back, 4 bases at V and 2 bases at J, with 8 bases in the middle. CDR1 and CDR2 from the germline V gene are SQVTM and ANQGSEA. The DNA of the CDR3 is TGCAGCGTTGGGTCAAGCAACTATGGCTACACCTTC. Protein product: CSVGSSNYGYTF. The full variable domain, rest sourced from reference TRBV29-1 and TRBJ1-2, is SAVISQKPSRDICQRGTSLTIQCQVDSQVTMMFWYRQQPGQSLTLIATANQGSEATYESGFVIDKFPISRPNLTFSTLTVSNMSPEDSSIYLCSVGSSNYGYTFGSGTRLTVV.

The chain joins TRBV10-3 to TRBJ2-1, with 8 bases fitting TRBD2. After removal of 0 bases from V and 6 bases from J, the junction contained 7 bases not matched to a gene. Germline CDR1 and CDR2: ENHRY and SYGVKD. CDR3 length: 16 amino acids. The CDR3 sequence: CAISESFSGMINEQFF. The CDR3 coding sequence is TGTGCCATCAGTGAGTCGTTTAGCGGGATGATCAATGAGCAGTTCTTC.

This chain connects TRBV21-1 to TRBJ1-5. TRBV21-1 is a pseudogene segment. This CDR3 contains 15 residues. CDR3 in amino acids: CASSKVMGGNQPQHF. The CDR3 region has the DNA TGTGCCAGCAGCAAAGTAATGGGAGGGAATCAGCCCCAGCATTTT.

V usage is TRBV6-5 and J usage is TRBJ2-7; D gene uncertain. CDR1 and CDR2 (germline): MNHEY, SVGAGI. With 6 bases removed from V and 2 bases from J, the gap between germline ends came to 11 bases. The CDR3 is 13 residues long. In DNA, the CDR3 is TGTGCCAGCAGACATACAGAGACCTACGAGCAGTACTTC. Its protein is CASRHTETYEQYF.

By proportion, this clone is medium-sized. The chain joins TRBV5-1 to TRBJ1-1; TRBD1 might be the D (6 bases). The length of the CDR3 is 13 residues. Looked up from germline, CDR1 is SGHRS and CDR2 is YFSETQ. V was cut by 0 bases and J by 13 bases, with 16 bases left in between. The chain's CDR3 is CASSLVPGQSGFF. The CDR3 DNA reads TGCGCCAGCAGCTTGGTACCGGGACAAAGTGGTTTCTTT.

The J gene is TRBJ1-1, the V gene TRBV28; 10 nucleotides line up with TRBD1. J gave up 7 bases and V 7 bases, and 9 bases lay outside the gene matches. Germline CDR1 reads MDHEN; CDR2 reads SYDVKM. The CDR3 length is 14 residues. The CDR3 loop is CASNTGQGTDEAFF. Written as DNA, the CDR3 is TGTGCCAGCAACACGGGACAGGGGACGGATGAAGCTTTCTTT.

V gene TRBV4-3 combines with J gene TRBJ2-5; no firm D call. V lost 0 bases to trimming and J lost 5 bases, with 7 bases between them. The V gene's germline CDR1 is LGHNA and CDR2 YSLEER. The CDR3 runs to 13 residues. The CDR3 is CASSQDFGETQYF. For the CDR3, the DNA is TGCGCCAGCAGCCAAGATTTCGGGGAGACCCAGTACTTC.

The rearrangement joins TRBV27 to TRBJ1-2; D may be TRBD1 (6 bases). Trimming cost V 6 bases and J 5 bases, with 13 bases left between them. CDR1 MNHEY and CDR2 SMNVEV come from the germline V gene (reference sequence). The CDR3 runs to 13 residues. The CDR3 sequence: CASRQLQGYGYTF. CDR3 DNA sequence: TGTGCCAGCAGGCAACTACAGGGTTATGGCTACACCTTC.

V usage is TRBV9 and J usage is TRBJ1-2; TRBD1 matches 7 bases. V was clipped by 3 bases and J by 3 bases; unmatched bases: 2. The CDR3 totals 13 residues. Germline V CDR1 and CDR2: SGDLS, YYNGEE. In nucleotides, the CDR3 is TGTGCCAGCAGCGGGGACAGAGACTATGGCTACACCTTC. This sequence encodes CASSGDRDYGYTF.

V and J are TRBV2 and TRBJ1-4, with 7 bases lining up with TRBD1. Trimming at V came to 11 bases and at J to 10 bases, leaving 7 bases not matched to a gene. This CDR3 is built from 11 residues. The V gene's germline CDR1 is SNHLY and CDR2 FYNNEI. In nucleotides, the CDR3 is TGTGCCGGTCGGGACAGTGTAAAACTGTTTTTT. The encoded protein is CAGRDSVKLFF.

The chain has TRBV29-1 and TRBJ2-1, with TRBD1 identical over 9 bases. CDR1 and CDR2 from the germline V gene are SQVTM and ANQGSEA. V shed 4 bases and J 4 bases; nucleotides not matched to a gene: 8. The CDR3 runs 15 residues. This CDR3 reads CSVVRGTGSYNEQFF. The CDR3 nucleotides read TGCAGCGTTGTCAGGGGGACAGGGTCATACAATGAGCAGTTCTTC.

Concerning this clone itself: Other DNA sequences in this sample translate to the same CDR3. This chain connects TRBV27 to TRBJ1-2, with a weak D call TRBD1 (5 bases). This CDR3 contains 11 residues. CDR1 and CDR2 (germline): MNHEY, SMNVEV (reference sequence). The V and J ends lost 6 bases and 5 bases respectively, with 7 bases between them. CDR3: CASSQGYGYTF. CDR3 coding DNA: TGTGCCAGCAGCCAGGGTTATGGCTACACCTTC.

The CDR3 protein is CASSGGGRIGIYEQYF. CDR3 DNA sequence: TGTGCCAGCAGTGGCGGCGGTCGAATCGGTATCTACGAGCAGTACTTC. The chain carries TRBV25-1 and TRBJ2-5; D is uncertain. The J call may be incorrect, as the DNA end agrees better with TRBJ2-7. The germline V gene has CDR1 MGHDK and CDR2 SYGVNS. The length of the CDR3 is 16 residues.

The genes are TRBV28 and TRBJ1-2, with a tentative D call TRBD1 (6 bases). The CDR3 is made up of 18 amino acids. Germline V gives CDR1 MDHEN, CDR2 SYDVKM. V was trimmed by 2 bases and J by 6 bases, leaving 25 bases between them. The CDR3 region is CASSLEVDRSFDKDGYTF. The CDR3 DNA follows: TGTGCCAGCAGTTTAGAAGTTGACAGGTCTTTCGATAAGGATGGCTACACCTTC.

In DNA form, the CDR3 reads TGTGCCACCCGACAGGGCGATCAGCCCCAGCATTTT. Protein: CATRQGDQPQHF. J is TRBJ1-5 and V is TRBV19; the match to TRBD1 covers 7 bases. The CDR3 runs 12 residues. The germline V gene has CDR1 LNHDA and CDR2 SQIVND (reference sequence). V lost 10 bases and J lost 5; bases outside the gene matches: 5.

The V call is TRBV5-1, the J call TRBJ1-6, with D perhaps matching TRBD1 (5 bases). CDR3 length: 15 amino acids. Germline V CDR1 and CDR2: SGHRS, YFSETQ. Between the trimmed V and J ends, which lost 0 bases and 5 bases, there was a span of 9 bases. The CDR3 is CASSLAAGNNSPLHF. In DNA, the CDR3 is TGCGCCAGCAGCTTGGCGGCAGGGAATAATTCACCCCTCCACTTT.

V usage is TRBV29-1 and J usage is TRBJ2-4; the D gene is possibly TRBD1 (6 bases). The CDR3 length is 15 residues. Trimming removed 0 bases at V and 6 bases at J, with 15 bases between. Germline V gene data show CDR1 as SQVTM and CDR2 as ANQGSEA. CDR3 nucleotides: TGCAGCGTTGAAGATCGCCGGGACACTACAAACATTCAGTACTTC. It specifies CSVEDRRDTTNIQYF. Combining the CDR3 with reference TRBV29-1 and TRBJ2-4 gives the whole variable domain SAVISQKPSRDICQRGTSLTIQCQVDSQVTMMFWYRQQPGQSLTLIATANQGSEATYESGFVIDKFPISRPNLTFSTLTVSNMSPEDSSIYLCSVEDRRDTTNIQYFGAGTRLSVL.

The table lists this clone with a few counts. This rearrangement joins TRBV27 to TRBJ2-2; D possibly corresponds to TRBD2 (6 bases). The CDR3 spans 15 residues. Germline V gene sequence: CDR1 MNHEY, CDR2 SMNVEV (reference sequence). Trimming cost V 2 bases and J 5 bases, with 12 bases left between them. CDR3 sequence: CASSLAGWGTGELFF. The CDR3 DNA reads as TGTGCCAGCAGTTTAGCGGGATGGGGAACCGGGGAGCTGTTTTTT.

This chain uses TRBV4-1 with TRBJ2-1; perhaps TRBD2 as D (7 bases). Germline V CDR1 and CDR2: MGHRA, YSYEKL. Trimming stripped 4 bases from V and 10 bases from J, with 26 bases between. This CDR3 is built from 17 residues. The CDR3 spells CASSRYPRDTREEEQFF. CDR3 nucleotides: TGCGCCAGCAGCCGATATCCCCGGGACACCCGGGAGGAGGAGCAGTTCTTC.

This sequence joins TRBV30 and TRBJ2-5; possibly TRBD1 for D (6 bases). Trimming stripped 0 bases from V and 4 bases from J, with 6 bases between. The CDR3 consists of 12 residues. Germline V gene lookup returns CDR1 GTSNPN and CDR2 SVGIG (reference sequence). CDR3 sequence: CAWSVQGETQYF. CDR3 nucleotides: TGTGCCTGGAGTGTACAGGGAGAGACCCAGTACTTC.